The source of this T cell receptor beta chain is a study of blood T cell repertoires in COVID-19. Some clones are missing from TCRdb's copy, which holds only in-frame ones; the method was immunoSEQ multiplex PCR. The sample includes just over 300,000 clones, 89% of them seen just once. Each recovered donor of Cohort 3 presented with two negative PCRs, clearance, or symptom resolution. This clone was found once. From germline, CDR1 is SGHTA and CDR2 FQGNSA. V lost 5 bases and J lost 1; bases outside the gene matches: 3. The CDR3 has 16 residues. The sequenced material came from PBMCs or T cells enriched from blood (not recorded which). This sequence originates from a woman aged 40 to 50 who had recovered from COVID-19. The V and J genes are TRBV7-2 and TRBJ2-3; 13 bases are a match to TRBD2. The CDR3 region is CASSDGLAGGTDTQYF. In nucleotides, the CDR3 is TGTGCCAGCAGCGACGGACTAGCGGGGGGCACAGATACGCAGTATTTT.